This entry is about one TCR beta chain. The record originates from a study of cytomegalovirus exposure and HLA in healthy donors. The PCR had 60 Vbeta and 13 Jbeta primers. Per the original data handling: In a later analysis, the count reached some 73 million unique TCR beta chains, with roughly 12 million shared. Generated by immunoSEQ multiplex PCR, the TCRdb table keeps only in-frame clones and is missing some. The V and J calls and the clone size are those of that table, but D and trimming were determined from the DNA. The table lists approximately 110,000 clones, over 65% of them singletons. This CDR3 has 15 residues. The V and J ends lost 2 bases and 7 bases, in that order; junction bases with no gene match: 3. In germline, CDR1 is MNHNS, CDR2 SASEGT.

The sequence was obtained from a man aged 50-59 years in good health and CMV-seronegative. Sequencing input: PBMCs. The chain couples TRBV6-1 to TRBJ1-5; 12 bases agree with TRBD1. Written as DNA, the CDR3 is TGTGCCAGCAGTGAAAGGGGGACAGGGGGCCAGCCCCAGCATTTT. Protein sequence: CASSERGTGGQPQHF.